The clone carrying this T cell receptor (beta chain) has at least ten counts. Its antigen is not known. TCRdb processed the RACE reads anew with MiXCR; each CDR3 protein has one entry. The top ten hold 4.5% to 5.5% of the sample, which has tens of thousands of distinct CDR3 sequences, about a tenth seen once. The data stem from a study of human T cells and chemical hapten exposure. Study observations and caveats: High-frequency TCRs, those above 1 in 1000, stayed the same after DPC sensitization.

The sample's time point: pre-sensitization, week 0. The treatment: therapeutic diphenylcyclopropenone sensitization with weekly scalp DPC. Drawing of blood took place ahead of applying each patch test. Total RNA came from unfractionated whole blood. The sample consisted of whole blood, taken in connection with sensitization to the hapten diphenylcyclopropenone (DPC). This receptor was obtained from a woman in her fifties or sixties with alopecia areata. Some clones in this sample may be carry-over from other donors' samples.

The CDR3 here is CASSEHTNRGPFF. The CDR3 DNA is TGTGCCAGCAGCGAGCACACTAACAGGGGGCCGTTCTTC. The chain carries TRBV11-2 and TRBJ2-1, with TRBD1 matching 9 bases. This CDR3 spans 13 amino acids. J was trimmed by 15 bases and V by 5 bases; bases with no gene match: 11. CDR1 is SGHAT and CDR2 is FQNNGV in the germline V gene.